This TCR beta chain is drawn from a study of early T cells in non-severe SARS-CoV-2 infection. Overall study findings and caveats: The matching step, a VDJdb search, favored anti-spike CD8 responses and missed private and CD4 specificities.

Individually, cDNA molecules had unique molecular identifiers attached to them. A single record per CDR3 protein comes from TCRdb applying MiXCR to the 5' RACE reads. The table has tens of thousands of distinct CDR3 sequences, about 7.1% seen once. Per germline, CDR1 LGHNA and CDR2 YSLEER. CDR3 length equals 16 residues. The ends lost 1 base at V and 9 bases at J; junction bases unmatched: 7. This clonotype came up many times. Its antigen is currently unknown. The sequence came from an adult who was a healthcare worker with PCR-confirmed SARS-CoV-2 infection or an uninfected control (not recorded which). Here the sequenced sample was whole blood, taken at baseline. The V and J genes are TRBV4-3 and TRBJ2-1; 12 bases match TRBD2. The CDR3 coding sequence is TGCGCCAGCAGCCAAGTGCTAGCGGGGGGGCTACGTGAGCAGTTCTTC. Amino acid sequence: CASSQVLAGGLREQFF.